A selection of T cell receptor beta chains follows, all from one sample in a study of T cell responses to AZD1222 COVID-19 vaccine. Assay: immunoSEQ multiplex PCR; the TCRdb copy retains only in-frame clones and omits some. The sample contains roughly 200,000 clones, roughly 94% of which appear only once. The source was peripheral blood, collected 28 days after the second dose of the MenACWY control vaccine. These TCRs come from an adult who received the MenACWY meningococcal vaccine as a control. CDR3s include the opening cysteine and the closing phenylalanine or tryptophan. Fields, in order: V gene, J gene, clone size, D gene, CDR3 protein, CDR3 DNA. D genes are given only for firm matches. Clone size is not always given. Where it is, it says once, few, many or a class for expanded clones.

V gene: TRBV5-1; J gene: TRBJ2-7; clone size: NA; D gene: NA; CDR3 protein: CASSLGHPYEQYF; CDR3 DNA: TGCGCCAGCAGCTTGGGACACCCCTACGAGCAGTACTTC
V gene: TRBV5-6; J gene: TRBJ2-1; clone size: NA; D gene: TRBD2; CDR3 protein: CASRQTSRVYNEQFF; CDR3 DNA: TGTGCCAGCAGGCAGACTAGCAGGGTATACAATGAGCAGTTCTTC
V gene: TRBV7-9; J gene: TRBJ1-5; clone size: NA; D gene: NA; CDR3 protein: CASSVSGGAPQPQHF; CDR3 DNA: TGTGCCAGCAGCGTGAGTGGGGGGGCCCCACAGCCCCAGCATTTT
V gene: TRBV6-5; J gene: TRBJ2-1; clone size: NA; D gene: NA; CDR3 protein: CASQTMAAEQFF; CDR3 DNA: TGTGCCAGCCAGACCATGGCGGCCGAGCAGTTCTTC
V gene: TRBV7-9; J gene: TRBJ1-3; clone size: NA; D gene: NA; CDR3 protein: CASSPVVNTIYF; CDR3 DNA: TGTGCCAGCAGCCCCGTGGTAAACACCATATATTTT
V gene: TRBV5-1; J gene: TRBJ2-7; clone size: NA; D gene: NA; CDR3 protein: CASSLAAGASGQYF; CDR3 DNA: TGCGCCAGCAGCTTGGCGGCAGGGGCATCAGGCCAGTACTTC
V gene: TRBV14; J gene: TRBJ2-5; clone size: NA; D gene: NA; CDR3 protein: CASSQEFRETQYF; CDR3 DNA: TGTGCCAGCAGCCAAGAATTCAGGGAGACCCAGTACTTC
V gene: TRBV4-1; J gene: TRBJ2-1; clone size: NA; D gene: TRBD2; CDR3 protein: CASSLSGRYNEQFF; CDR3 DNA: TGCGCCAGCAGCCTTAGCGGGAGGTACAATGAGCAGTTCTTC
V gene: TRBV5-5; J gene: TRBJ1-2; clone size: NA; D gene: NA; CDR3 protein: CASSSVEWDGYTF; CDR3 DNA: TGTGCCAGCAGCTCCGTCGAGTGGGATGGCTACACCTTC
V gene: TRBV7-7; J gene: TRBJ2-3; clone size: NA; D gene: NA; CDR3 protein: CASSAESTDTQYF; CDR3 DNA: TGTGCCAGCAGCGCAGAAAGCACAGATACGCAGTATTTT
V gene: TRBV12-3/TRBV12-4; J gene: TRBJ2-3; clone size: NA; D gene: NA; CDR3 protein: CASWPGADTQYF; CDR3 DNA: TGTGCCAGCTGGCCCGGGGCAGATACGCAGTATTTT
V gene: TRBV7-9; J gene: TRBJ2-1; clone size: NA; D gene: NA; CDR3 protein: CASSLRGARRTYNEQFF; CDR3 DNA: TGTGCCAGCAGCTTACGGGGGGCTAGGCGTACCTACAATGAGCAGTTCTTC
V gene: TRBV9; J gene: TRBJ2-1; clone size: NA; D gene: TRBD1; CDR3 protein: CASSATGGSYNEQFF; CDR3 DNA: TGTGCCAGCAGCGCAACAGGGGGCTCCTACAATGAGCAGTTCTTC
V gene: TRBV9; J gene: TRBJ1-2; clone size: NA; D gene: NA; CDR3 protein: CASTPRGSNYGYTF; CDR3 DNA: TGTGCCAGCACCCCCAGGGGCTCCAACTATGGCTACACCTTC
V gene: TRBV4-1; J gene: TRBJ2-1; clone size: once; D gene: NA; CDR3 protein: CASSQDSGPLGEQFF; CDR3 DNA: TGCGCCAGCAGCCAAGATAGCGGCCCATTGGGTGAGCAGTTCTTC
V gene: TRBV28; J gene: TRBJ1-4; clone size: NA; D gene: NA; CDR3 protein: CASSMTVGEKLFF; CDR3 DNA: TGTGCCAGCAGTATGACAGTGGGTGAAAAACTGTTTTTT
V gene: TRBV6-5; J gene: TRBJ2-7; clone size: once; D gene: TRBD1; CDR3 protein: CASSDSGQGFYEQYF; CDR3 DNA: TGTGCCAGCAGCGATTCAGGACAGGGATTCTACGAGCAGTACTTC
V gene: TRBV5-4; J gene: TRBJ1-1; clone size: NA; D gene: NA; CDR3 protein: CASSPEMGIEAFF; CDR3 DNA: TGTGCCAGCAGCCCTGAGATGGGTATTGAAGCTTTCTTT
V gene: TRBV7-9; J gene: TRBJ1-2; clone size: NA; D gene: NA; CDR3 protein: CASSRDTYGYTF; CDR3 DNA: TGTGCCAGCAGCCGGGACACCTATGGCTACACCTTC
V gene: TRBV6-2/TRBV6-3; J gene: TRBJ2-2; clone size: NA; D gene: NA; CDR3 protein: CASSQQGNGELFF; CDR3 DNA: TGTGCCAGCAGTCAACAGGGAAACGGGGAGCTGTTTTTT
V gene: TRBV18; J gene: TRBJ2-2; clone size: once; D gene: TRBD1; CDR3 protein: CASSYDTGAGELFF; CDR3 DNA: TGTGCCAGCTCGTACGACACAGGGGCCGGGGAGCTGTTTTTT
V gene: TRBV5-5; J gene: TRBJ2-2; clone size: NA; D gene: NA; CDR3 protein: CASSLSGYTGELFF; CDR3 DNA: TGTGCCAGCAGCTTGTCAGGGTATACCGGGGAGCTGTTTTTT
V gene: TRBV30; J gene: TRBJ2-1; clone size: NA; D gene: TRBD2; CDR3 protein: CAWKGLAGNGHEQFF; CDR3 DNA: TGTGCCTGGAAGGGACTAGCGGGAAACGGTCATGAGCAGTTCTTC
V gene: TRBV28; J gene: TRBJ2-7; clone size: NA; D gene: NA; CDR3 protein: CASAPGTYEQYF; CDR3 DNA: TGTGCCAGCGCCCCGGGAACCTACGAGCAGTACTTC
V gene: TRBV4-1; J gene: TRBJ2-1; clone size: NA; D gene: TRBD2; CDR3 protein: CASSQPGTRGEQFF; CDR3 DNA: TGCGCCAGCAGCCAACCTGGGACTAGGGGAGAGCAGTTCTTC
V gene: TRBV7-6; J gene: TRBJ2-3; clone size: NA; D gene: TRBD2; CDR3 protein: CASSLGRGGPNTQYF; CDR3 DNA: TGTGCCAGCAGCTTAGGTCGGGGAGGGCCGAATACGCAGTATTTT
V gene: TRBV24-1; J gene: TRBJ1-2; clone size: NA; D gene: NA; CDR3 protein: CATSDLTGNYGYTF; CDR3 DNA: TGTGCCACCAGTGATTTAACCGGGAACTATGGCTACACCTTC
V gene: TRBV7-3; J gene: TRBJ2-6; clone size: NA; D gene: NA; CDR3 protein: CASSLSSGSGANVLTF; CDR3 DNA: TGTGCCAGCAGCTTATCGTCAGGCTCTGGGGCCAACGTCCTGACTTTC
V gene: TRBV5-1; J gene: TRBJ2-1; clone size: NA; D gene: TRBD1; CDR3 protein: CASSGRDRGTNEQFF; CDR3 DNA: TGCGCCAGCAGCGGCCGGGACAGGGGGACAAATGAGCAGTTCTTC
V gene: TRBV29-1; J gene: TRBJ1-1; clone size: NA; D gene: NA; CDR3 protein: CSAHLGMNTEAFF; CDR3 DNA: TGCAGCGCGCACCTGGGGATGAACACTGAAGCTTTCTTT
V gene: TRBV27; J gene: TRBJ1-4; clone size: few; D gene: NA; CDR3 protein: CASKKKVDATNEKLFF; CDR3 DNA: TGTGCCAGCAAAAAGAAAGTTGATGCAACTAATGAAAAACTGTTTTTT
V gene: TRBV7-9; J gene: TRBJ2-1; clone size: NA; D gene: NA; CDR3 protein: CASSLILRNEQFF; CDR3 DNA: TGTGCCAGCAGCTTAATTCTTAGGAATGAGCAGTTCTTC
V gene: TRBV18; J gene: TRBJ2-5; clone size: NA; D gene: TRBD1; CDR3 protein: CASSPYGDDGQGYLETQYF; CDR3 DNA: TGTGCCAGCTCACCGTACGGGGACGATGGACAGGGCTACCTAGAGACCCAGTACTTC
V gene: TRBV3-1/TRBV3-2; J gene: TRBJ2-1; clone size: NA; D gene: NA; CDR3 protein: CASSQERRGASYNEQFF; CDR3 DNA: TGTGCCAGCAGCCAAGAAAGACGCGGGGCTTCCTACAATGAGCAGTTCTTC
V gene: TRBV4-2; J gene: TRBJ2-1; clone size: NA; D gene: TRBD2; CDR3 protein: CASSQASGAYNEQFF; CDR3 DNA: TGTGCCAGCAGCCAGGCTAGCGGGGCCTACAATGAGCAGTTCTTC
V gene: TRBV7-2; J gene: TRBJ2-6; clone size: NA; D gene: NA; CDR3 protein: CASSMTVSSGANVLTF; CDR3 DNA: TGTGCCAGCAGCATGACCGTATCATCTGGGGCCAACGTCCTGACTTTC
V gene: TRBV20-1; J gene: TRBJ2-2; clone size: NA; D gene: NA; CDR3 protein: CSASSQGNTGELFF; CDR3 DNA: TGCAGTGCTAGTTCACAGGGAAACACCGGGGAGCTGTTTTTT
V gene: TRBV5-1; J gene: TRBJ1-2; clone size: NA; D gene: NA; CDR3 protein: CASSLTVNYGYTF; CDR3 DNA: TGCGCCAGCAGCTTAACAGTTAACTATGGCTACACCTTC
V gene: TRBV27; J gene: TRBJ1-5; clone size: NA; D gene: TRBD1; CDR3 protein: CASSWGQGNQPQHF; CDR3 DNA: TGTGCCAGCAGCTGGGGACAGGGGAATCAGCCCCAGCATTTT
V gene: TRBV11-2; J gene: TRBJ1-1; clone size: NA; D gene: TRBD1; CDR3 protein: CASTSTGIVEAFF; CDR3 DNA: TGTGCCAGCACCTCGACAGGGATCGTTGAAGCTTTCTTT
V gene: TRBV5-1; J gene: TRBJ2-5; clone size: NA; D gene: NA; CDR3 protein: CASTTGFGETQYF; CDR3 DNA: TGCGCCAGCACCACGGGATTTGGGGAGACCCAGTACTTC
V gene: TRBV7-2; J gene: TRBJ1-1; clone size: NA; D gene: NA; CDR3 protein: CASTTLDLPTEAFF; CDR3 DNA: TGTGCCAGCACCACCTTAGATCTGCCCACTGAAGCTTTCTTT
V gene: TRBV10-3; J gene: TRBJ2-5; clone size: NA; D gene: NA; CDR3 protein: CAISDAGFETQYF; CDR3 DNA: TGTGCCATCAGTGACGCAGGGTTTGAGACCCAGTACTTC
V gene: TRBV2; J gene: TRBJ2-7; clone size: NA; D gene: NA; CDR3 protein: CASTSMSGQGSYEQYF; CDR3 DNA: TGTGCCAGCACCTCGATGTCGGGCCAGGGATCCTACGAGCAGTACTTC
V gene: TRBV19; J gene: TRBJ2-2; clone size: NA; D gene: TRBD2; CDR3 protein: CASITSGPTGELFF; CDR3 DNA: TGTGCCAGTATCACTAGCGGGCCCACCGGGGAGCTGTTTTTT
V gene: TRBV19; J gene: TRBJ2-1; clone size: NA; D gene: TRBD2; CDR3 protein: CASSSGLAGALNEQFF; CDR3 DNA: TGTGCCAGTAGTTCGGGACTAGCGGGAGCGCTCAATGAGCAGTTCTTC
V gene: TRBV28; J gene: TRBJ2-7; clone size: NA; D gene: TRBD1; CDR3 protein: CASSVTGGRYEQYF; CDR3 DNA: TGTGCCAGCAGCGTGACAGGGGGCAGGTACGAGCAGTACTTC
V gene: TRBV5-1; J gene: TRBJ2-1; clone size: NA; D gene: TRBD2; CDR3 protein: CASSFLTSGGSSLRGEQFF; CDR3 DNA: TGCGCCAGCAGCTTCCTTACTAGCGGGGGATCTTCATTAAGGGGTGAGCAGTTCTTC
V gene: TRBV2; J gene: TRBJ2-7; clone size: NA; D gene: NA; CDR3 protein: CASSQTVDQYYEQYF; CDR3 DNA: TGTGCCAGCAGTCAAACGGTGGACCAATACTACGAGCAGTACTTC
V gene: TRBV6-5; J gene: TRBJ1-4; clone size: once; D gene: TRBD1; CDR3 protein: CASSPGGAGEKLFF; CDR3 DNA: TGTGCCAGCAGTCCAGGGGGCGCCGGTGAAAAACTGTTTTTT
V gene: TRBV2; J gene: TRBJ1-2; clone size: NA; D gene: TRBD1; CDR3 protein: CASEGGSGYTF; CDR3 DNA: TGTGCCAGCGAAGGGGGCTCTGGCTACACCTTC
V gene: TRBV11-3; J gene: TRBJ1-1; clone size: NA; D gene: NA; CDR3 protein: CASSRGDSGNTEAFF; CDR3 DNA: TGTGCCAGCAGCCGGGGAGACAGCGGGAACACTGAAGCTTTCTTT
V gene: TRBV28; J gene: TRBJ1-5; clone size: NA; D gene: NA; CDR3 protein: CASSFGGPNQPQHF; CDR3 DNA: TGTGCCAGCAGTTTTGGGGGACCTAATCAGCCCCAGCATTTT